This note documents a single T cell receptor (beta chain) sequence. Its antigen is not identified. This record belongs to a study of identical twins. Whole-study results and caveats: Insertions were fewer in abundant cord blood beta clonotypes, whereas memory repertoires showed none of this pattern.

This CDR3 is built from 14 residues. Germline V gene lookup returns CDR1 MNHEY and CDR2 SVGAGI. The germline V and J ends were trimmed by 6 bases and 0 bases, with 10 bases remaining between them. TCRdb reprocessed the 5' RACE reads via MiXCR and lists one record per CDR3 protein. The table includes 250,000 to 350,000 distinct CDR3 sequences, just under 9.5% detected once. These same records also appear under a second study, on yellow fever vaccine responses in identical twins.

The V call is TRBV6-5, the J call TRBJ2-3, with D possibly TRBD1 on 5 matching bases. The TCR was taken from a woman under 30 in good health. The sequencing input was CD8+ T cells sorted from blood. The CDR3 coding sequence is TGTGCCAGCAGAAGACAGCACAGCACAGATACGCAGTATTTT. Translation: CASRRQHSTDTQYF.